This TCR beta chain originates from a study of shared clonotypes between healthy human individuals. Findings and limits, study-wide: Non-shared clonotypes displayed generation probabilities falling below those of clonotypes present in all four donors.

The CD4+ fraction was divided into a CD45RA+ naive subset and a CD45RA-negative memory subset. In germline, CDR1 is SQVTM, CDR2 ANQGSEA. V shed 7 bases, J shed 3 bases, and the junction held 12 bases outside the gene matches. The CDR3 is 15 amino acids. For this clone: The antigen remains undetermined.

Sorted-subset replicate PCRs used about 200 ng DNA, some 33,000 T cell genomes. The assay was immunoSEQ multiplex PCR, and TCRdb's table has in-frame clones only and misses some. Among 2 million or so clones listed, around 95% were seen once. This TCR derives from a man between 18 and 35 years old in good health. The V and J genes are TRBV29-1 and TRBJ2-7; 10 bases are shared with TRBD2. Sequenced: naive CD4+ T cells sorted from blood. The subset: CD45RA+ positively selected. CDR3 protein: CSAIPSGRNLYEQYF. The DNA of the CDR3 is TGCAGCGCGATCCCTAGCGGGAGAAATCTCTACGAGCAGTACTTC.